This T cell receptor (beta chain) is from a study of blood T cells in healthy people across ages. In germline, CDR1 is SEHNR, CDR2 FQNEAQ (reference sequence). This CDR3 spans 14 amino acids. Healthy Caucasian individuals from Russia aged about 6 to 100 were enrolled as donors. Each sample yielded at least 6 micrograms of PBMC total RNA. Study-level findings and limits: The donors' CMV status was not determined, possibly confounding changes in expanded clonotypes. Roughly linear declines in TCR beta diversity per million T cells occurred with age.

This clonotype was detected only once. What it recognizes is unknown. Primed by a sample-barcoded 5' primer and a J-beta primer mix, a second PCR proceeded for 7 to 11 cycles. TCRdb redid the calling of the 5' RACE reads with MiXCR, one entry per CDR3 protein. This sample has fewer than 750,000 distinct CDR3 sequences, with 47% found just once. This receptor was identified in a man aged 80 or over in good health. The chain combines TRBV7-9 with TRBJ2-5; D tentatively fits TRBD1 or TRBD2 (5 bases each). The end of the DNA aligns better with TRBJ2-7, so the J call may be wrong. Input material: blood. This chain's CDR3 is CASSSRDPGNEQYF. Here the CDR3 DNA reads TGTGCCAGCAGCTCCCGGGACCCAGGGAACGAGCAGTACTTC.